A selection of T cell receptor beta chains follows, all from one sample in a study of cytomegalovirus exposure and HLA in healthy donors. Profiled with immunoSEQ multiplex PCR; TCRdb holds only in-frame clones, not every one. This sample lists tens of thousands of clones; its ten largest clones have 7% to 8.5%. Sequenced: PBMCs. These receptors all come from a male donor in good health and CMV-seronegative. CDR3s leave out the opening cysteine and the closing phenylalanine or tryptophan. The size field is filled for only some rows; it gives once, few, many or a size class.

cdr3_aa	v_call	clone_size	j_call
ASSERESSYNEQF	TRBV7-8	-	TRBJ2-1
ASSLVRGEQF	TRBV5-6	-	TRBJ2-1
ASSDRAKRGGYT	TRBV4-1	-	TRBJ1-2
ASSSTGTVPYT	TRBV5-1	-	TRBJ1-2
SVERLAGRNEQF	TRBV29-1	-	TRBJ2-1
ASSWTSGSPSYYNEQF	TRBV5-1	-	TRBJ2-1
ASRSQGDSPLH	TRBV6-6	-	TRBJ1-6
ASSIPFTGGSYYGYT	TRBV19	-	TRBJ1-2
ASNPGRAYTGELF	TRBV6-5	-	TRBJ2-2
ASSFHARGASNQPQH	TRBV5-8	-	TRBJ1-5
ASSNRGLRASRTEAF	TRBV4-1	-	TRBJ1-1
ASIPRDRVYEQY	TRBV6-1	-	TRBJ2-7
ASSGLGSTDTQY	TRBV7-6	-	TRBJ2-3
ASRPQAGGTGELF	TRBV7-2	-	TRBJ2-2
ASSFGASGRADTQY	TRBV5-1	-	TRBJ2-3
ALPRGGGGEKLF	TRBV30	-	TRBJ1-4
AWASRTDTQY	TRBV30	-	TRBJ2-3
ASSESRQTDTQY	TRBV10-2	-	TRBJ2-3
AWASGFTGELF	TRBV30	-	TRBJ2-2
ASSQRTGSGANVLT	TRBV4-3	medium-sized	TRBJ2-6
AWSVQRGQPQH	TRBV30	-	TRBJ1-5
ASSSNRAGVAGGTEAF	TRBV18	-	TRBJ1-1
ASGLATFGQDSGELF	TRBV12-5	-	TRBJ2-2